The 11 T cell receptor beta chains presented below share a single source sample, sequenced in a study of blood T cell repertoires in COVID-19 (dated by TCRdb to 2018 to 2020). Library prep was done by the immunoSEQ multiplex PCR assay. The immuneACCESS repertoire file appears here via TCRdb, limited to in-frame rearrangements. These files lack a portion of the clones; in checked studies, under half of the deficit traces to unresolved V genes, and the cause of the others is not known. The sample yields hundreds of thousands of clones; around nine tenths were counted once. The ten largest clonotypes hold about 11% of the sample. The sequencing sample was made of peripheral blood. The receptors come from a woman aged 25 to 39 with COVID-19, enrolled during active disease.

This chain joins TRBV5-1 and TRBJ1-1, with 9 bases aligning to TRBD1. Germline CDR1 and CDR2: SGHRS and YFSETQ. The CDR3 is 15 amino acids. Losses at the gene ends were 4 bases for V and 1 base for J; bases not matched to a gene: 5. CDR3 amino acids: CASSGGQGGNTEAFF. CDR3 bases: TGCGCCAGCAGCGGGGGACAGGGAGGGAACACTGAAGCTTTCTTT.

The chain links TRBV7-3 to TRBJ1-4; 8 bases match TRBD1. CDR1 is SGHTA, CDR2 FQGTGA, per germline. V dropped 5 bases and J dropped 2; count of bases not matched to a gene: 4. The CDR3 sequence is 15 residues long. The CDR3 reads CASSATGATNEKLFF. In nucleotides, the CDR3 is TGTGCCAGCAGCGCGACAGGGGCGACTAATGAAAAACTGTTTTTT.

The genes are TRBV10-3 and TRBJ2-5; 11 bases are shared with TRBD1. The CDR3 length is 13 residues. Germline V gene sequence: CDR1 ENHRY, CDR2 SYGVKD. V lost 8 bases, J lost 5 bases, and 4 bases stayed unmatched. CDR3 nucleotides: TGTGCCATCGCGGGACAGGGGGAGGAGACCCAGTACTTC. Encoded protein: CAIAGQGEETQYF.

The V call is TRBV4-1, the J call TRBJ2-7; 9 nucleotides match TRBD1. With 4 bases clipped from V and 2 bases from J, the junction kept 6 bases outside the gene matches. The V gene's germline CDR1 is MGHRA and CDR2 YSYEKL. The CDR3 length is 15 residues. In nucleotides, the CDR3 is TGCGCCAGCAGCCCTCCACAGGGGGCGGCCTACGAGCAGTACTTC. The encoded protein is CASSPPQGAAYEQYF.

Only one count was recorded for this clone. CDR3 in DNA: TGTGCCAGCAGGGAAAGGACAGGAAAGGATGAAAAACTGTTTTTT. Protein product: CASRERTGKDEKLFF. V and J are TRBV27 and TRBJ1-4; 7 bases agree with TRBD1. The V and J ends lost 6 bases and 6 bases, in that order; junction bases with no gene match: 10. CDR1 and CDR2 from the germline V gene are MNHEY and SMNVEV (reference sequence). There are 15 residues in the CDR3. The variable domain in full, with the rest retrieved from reference TRBV27 and TRBJ1-4, is EAQVTQNPRYLITVTGKKLTVTCSQNMNHEYMSWYRQDPGLGLRQIYYSMNVEVTDKGDVPEGYKVSRKEKRNFPLILESPSPNQTSLYFCASRERTGKDEKLFFGSGTQLSVL.

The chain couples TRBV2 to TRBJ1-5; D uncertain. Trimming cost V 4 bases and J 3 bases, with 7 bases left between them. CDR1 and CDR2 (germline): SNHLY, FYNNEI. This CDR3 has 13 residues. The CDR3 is CASSGGHNQPQHF. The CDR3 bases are TGTGCCAGCAGTGGAGGGCACAATCAGCCCCAGCATTTT.

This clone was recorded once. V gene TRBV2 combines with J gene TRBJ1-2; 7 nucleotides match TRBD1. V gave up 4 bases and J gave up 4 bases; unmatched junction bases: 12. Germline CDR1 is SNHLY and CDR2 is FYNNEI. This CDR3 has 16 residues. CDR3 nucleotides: TGTGCCAGCAGTGGAATTAAGGGGGACAGCATCTATGGCTACACCTTC. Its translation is CASSGIKGDSIYGYTF.

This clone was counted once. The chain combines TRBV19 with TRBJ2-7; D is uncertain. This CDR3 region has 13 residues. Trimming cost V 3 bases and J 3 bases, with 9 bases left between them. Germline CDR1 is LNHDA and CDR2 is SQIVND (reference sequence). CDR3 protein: CASSMLPGYEQYF. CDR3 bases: TGTGCCAGTAGTATGCTTCCCGGCTACGAGCAGTACTTC.

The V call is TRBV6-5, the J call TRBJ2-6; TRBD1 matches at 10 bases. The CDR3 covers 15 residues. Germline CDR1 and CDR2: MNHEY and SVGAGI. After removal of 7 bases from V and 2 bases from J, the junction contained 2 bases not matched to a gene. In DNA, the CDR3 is TGTGCCAGCAATGGACAGGGGGCTGGGGCCAACGTCCTGACTTTC. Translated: CASNGQGAGANVLTF.

CDR3 DNA sequence: TGTGCCAGCAGTCCAGGGGTTCACGAGCAGTACTTC. This sequence encodes CASSPGVHEQYF. The chain is built from TRBV12-3 or TRBV12-4 and TRBJ2-7, with D tentatively TRBD1 (6 bases). V was trimmed by 5 bases and J by 5 bases, leaving 10 bases between them. CDR3 length equals 12 residues.

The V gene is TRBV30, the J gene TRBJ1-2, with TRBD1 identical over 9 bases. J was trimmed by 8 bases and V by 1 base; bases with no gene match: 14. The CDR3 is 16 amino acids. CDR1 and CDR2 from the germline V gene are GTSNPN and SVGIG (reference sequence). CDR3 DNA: TGTGCCTGGAGTGGTGGGGACAGGGCCCACGGGGACGGCTACACCTTC. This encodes CAWSGGDRAHGDGYTF. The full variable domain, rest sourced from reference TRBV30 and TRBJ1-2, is SQTIHQWPATLVQPVGSPLSLECTVEGTSNPNLYWYRQAAGRGLQLLFYSVGIGQISSEVPQNLSASRPQDRQFILSSKKLLLSDSGFYLCAWSGGDRAHGDGYTFGSGTRLTVV.